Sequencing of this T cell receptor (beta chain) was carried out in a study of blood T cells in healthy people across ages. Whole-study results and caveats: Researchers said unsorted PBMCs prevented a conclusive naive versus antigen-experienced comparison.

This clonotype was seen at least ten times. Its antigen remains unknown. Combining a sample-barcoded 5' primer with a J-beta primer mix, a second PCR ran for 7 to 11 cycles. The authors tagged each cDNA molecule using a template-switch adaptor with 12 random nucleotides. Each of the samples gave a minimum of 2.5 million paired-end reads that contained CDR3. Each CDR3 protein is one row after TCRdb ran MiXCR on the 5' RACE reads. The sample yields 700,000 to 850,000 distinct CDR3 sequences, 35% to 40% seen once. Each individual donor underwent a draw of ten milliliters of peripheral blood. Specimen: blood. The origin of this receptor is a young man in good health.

The CDR3 nucleotides read TGCAGCGTCATCAGGGAAGGATACTATGGCTACACCTTC. Residues: CSVIREGYYGYTF. The chain recombines TRBV29-1 with TRBJ1-2; possibly TRBD1 for D (5 bases). V lost 6 bases and J 3 bases, leaving 14 bases between the germline ends. CDR3 size: 13 residues. Germline V CDR1 and CDR2: SQVTM, ANQGSEA.